The clone carrying this T cell receptor beta chain was counted many times. Germline CDR1 MDHEN, CDR2 SYDVKM. V trimming: 5 bases; J trimming: 5 bases; junction bases outside the gene matches: 6. CDR3 length: 14 residues. The sample comes from a study of T cells in Graves' hyperthyroidism and ophthalmopathy. Patients aged 18 to 65 had newly diagnosed hyperthyroidism that had lasted under 2 months. Diagnostic assessment was based on clinical symptoms, serum thyroxine and TRAb, thyroid ultrasound and orbital computed tomography. The blood sample dates from first hyperthyroidism diagnosis, preceding any ophthalmopathy symptoms. This sample holds PBMCs from about 10 ml fresh peripheral blood. RNA transcripts provided the source from which TCR beta CDR3 regions were amplified. In the first-round RT-PCR of the TCR CDR3, the HTBI primer set was used. TCRdb re-called the multiplex PCR reads with MiXCR, one entry per CDR3 protein. This sample yields under 200,000 distinct CDR3 sequences, of which 9.4% are seen a single time; 22% belongs to the top ten.

What was sequenced was blood. The chain has TRBV28 and TRBJ2-4; 7 bases map to TRBD1. The sequence came from a woman between 18 and 29 years old with Graves' hyperthyroidism that later progressed to Graves' ophthalmopathy. Written as DNA, the CDR3 is TGTGCCAGCAGTACGACAGGGAAAGAAAACATTCAGTACTTC. Amino acid sequence: CASSTTGKENIQYF.